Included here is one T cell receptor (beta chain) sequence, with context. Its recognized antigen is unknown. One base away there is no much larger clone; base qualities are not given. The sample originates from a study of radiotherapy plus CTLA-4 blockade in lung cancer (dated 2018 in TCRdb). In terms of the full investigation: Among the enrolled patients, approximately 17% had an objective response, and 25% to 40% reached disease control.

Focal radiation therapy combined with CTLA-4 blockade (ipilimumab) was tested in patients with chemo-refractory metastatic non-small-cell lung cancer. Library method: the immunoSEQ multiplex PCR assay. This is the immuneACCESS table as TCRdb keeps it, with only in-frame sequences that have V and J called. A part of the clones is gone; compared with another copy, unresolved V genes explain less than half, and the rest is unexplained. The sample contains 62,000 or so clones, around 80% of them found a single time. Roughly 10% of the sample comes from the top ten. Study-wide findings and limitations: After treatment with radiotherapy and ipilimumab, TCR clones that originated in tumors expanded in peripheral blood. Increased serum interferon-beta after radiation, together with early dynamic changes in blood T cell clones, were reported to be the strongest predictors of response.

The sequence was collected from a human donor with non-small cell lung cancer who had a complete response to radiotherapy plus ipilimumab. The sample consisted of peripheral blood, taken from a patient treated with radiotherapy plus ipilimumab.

The CDR3 loop reads CATGPRSGNTIYF. The nucleotide sequence reads TGTGCCACCGGGCCAAGATCTGGAAACACCATATATTTT. Here the chain combines TRBV15 and TRBJ1-3, with the D gene not confidently named. The CDR3 runs 13 residues from the cysteine to the phenylalanine. The only DNA kept is the CDR3, 39 bases in frame from the first base. V is cut by 8 bases and J by 1 base, and the space between the germline ends is 9 bases. The germline V gene (reference sequence) specifies LNHNV as CDR1 and YYDKDF as CDR2. Supplemented by the reference TRBV15 and TRBJ1-3 proteins around the CDR3, the complete variable domain is DAMVIQNPRYQVTQFGKPVTLSCSQTLNHNVMYWYQQKSSQAPKLLFHYYDKDFNNEADTPDNFQSRRPNTSFCFLDIRSPGLGDTAMYLCATGPRSGNTIYFGEGSWLTVV.